The 7 T cell receptor beta chains presented below share a single source sample, sequenced in a study of T cell responses to AZD1222 COVID-19 vaccine. Here immunoSEQ multiplex PCR was the method, and the copy in TCRdb shows in-frame clones only, minus some. The data show about 96,000 clones, with 89% seen just once and roughly 1.5% held by the top ten. Material: peripheral blood, obtained on day 0 of AZD1222 vaccination. These receptors originate from an adult in good health.

The chain uses TRBV4-3 and TRBJ2-1; 8 bases are a match to TRBD1. V shed 1 base and J 6 bases; nucleotides not matched to a gene: 11. The germline CDR1 and CDR2 sequences are LGHNA and YSLEER. The CDR3 runs to 17 residues. The CDR3 DNA is TGCGCCAGCAGCCAAGTTTTGGGGACAGGCTTTCGCAATGAGCAGTTCTTC. Its protein is CASSQVLGTGFRNEQFF.

DNA of the CDR3: TGTGCCAGCTCGGACAGTGATAATGAAAAACTGTTTTTT. Its translation: CASSDSDNEKLFF. The rearrangement joins TRBV21-1 to TRBJ1-4; TRBD1, the D gene given by the table, was not confirmed from the DNA. TRBV21-1 is noted as a pseudogene. The CDR3 is made up of 13 amino acids.

The CDR3 here is CASSQTASNQPQHF. In DNA form, the CDR3 reads TGTGCCAGCAGTCAGACGGCGAGCAATCAGCCCCAGCATTTT. The rearrangement joins TRBV6-2 or TRBV6-3 to TRBJ1-5; D unresolved. Germline V gives CDR1 MNHEY, CDR2 SVGEGT. Trimming left V 5 bases short and J 1 base short, with 9 bases between. The CDR3 has 14 amino acids.

The V and J genes are TRBV28 and TRBJ2-5, with D hard to call. Per germline, CDR1 MDHEN and CDR2 SYDVKM. The CDR3 is made up of 13 amino acids. V was shortened by 7 bases and J by 5 bases, with 14 bases between the two germline ends. CDR3 residues: CASTLLVGETQYF. The CDR3 DNA reads as TGTGCCAGCACCCTACTTGTAGGCGAGACCCAGTACTTC. The whole variable domain, remainder taken from reference TRBV28 and TRBJ2-5, is DVKVTQSSRYLVKRTGEKVFLECVQDMDHENMFWYRQDPGLGLRLIYFSYDVKMKEKGDIPEGYSVSREKKERFSLILESASTNQTSMYLCASTLLVGETQYFGPGTRLLVL.

The chain carries TRBV7-3 and TRBJ1-1; 10 nucleotides align to TRBD1. This CDR3 has 17 amino acids. Germline-derived CDR1 and CDR2 are SGHTA and FQGTGA. The V segment lost 3 bases and the J segment 3 bases; nucleotides outside the gene matches: 10. The CDR3 nucleotides read TGTGCCAGCAGCTTTTCGGGCGACAGGGGGCCTTACACTGAAGCTTTCTTT. Its protein product is CASSFSGDRGPYTEAFF.

Comment on this clone: At one end the junction does not follow the germline gene, possibly because of a read error. This chain uses TRBV7-7 with TRBJ2-1; TRBD2 matches 13 bases. Germline assignment: CDR1 SSHAT and CDR2 FNYEAQ (reference sequence). This CDR3 has 15 residues. The CDR3 bases are TGTGCTAGCAGCTCCGGGACTAGCGGGGTGATTGAGCAGTTCTTC. Its protein is CASSSGTSGVIEQFF.

The chain is built from TRBV4-1 and TRBJ1-2; perhaps TRBD1 as D (5 bases). V dropped 0 bases and J dropped 3 bases, with 14 bases sitting between them. Germline V lookup: CDR1 MGHRA, CDR2 YSYEKL. The CDR3 sequence is 16 residues long. The CDR3 region has the DNA TGCGCCAGCAGCCAAGATTCAACAGGCCGGGACTATGGCTACACCTTC. Amino acids: CASSQDSTGRDYGYTF.